Given below is one TCR beta chain in context. This sample was included in a study of blood T cell repertoires in COVID-19. Study-wide background: The origin of the acute and convalescent COVID-19 samples was the United States, Italy and Spain. PBMCs, B-cell-depleted T cells, or T cells provided the cDNA or gDNA that made up the material.

Here immunoSEQ multiplex PCR was the method, and the copy in TCRdb shows in-frame clones only, minus some. This table has more than 80,000 clones, about 85% appearing once. There are 15 residues in the CDR3. Germline CDR1 and CDR2: LNHNV and YYDKDF (reference sequence). Trimming cost V 0 bases and J 8 bases, with 13 bases left between them. Seattle patients were enrolled while actively infected and followed longitudinally. This sequence was found in a woman aged 80 or older with COVID-19, enrolled during active disease. Sequenced sample: peripheral blood. The gene calls are TRBV15 and TRBJ1-4; possible D gene TRBD1, 6 bases. The CDR3 DNA is TGTGCCACCAGCAGAGAGGGAGCAGGGGAAGAAAAACTGTTTTTT. Translating it yields CATSREGAGEEKLFF.